The 25 T cell receptor beta chains below come from one sample, sequenced in a study of control samples from healthy donors and cancer patients (dated by TCRdb to about 2020). The library was prepared using the immunoSEQ multiplex PCR assay. TCRdb stores this immuneACCESS table with in-frame sequences only. Part of the clones is absent; in the studies checked, under half of the shortfall reflects unresolved V genes, and no reason is known for the rest. The sample table contains about 96,000 clones; only one count was recorded for 85% to 95% of them. The top ten clonotypes cover approximately 7.6% of the sample. The specimen was blood. The receptors come from a man aged 18 to 29 in good health.

CDR3 sequence reads: CASSRATGMKAYEQYF. As DNA, the CDR3 is TGTGCCAGCAGCCGAGCGACCGGCATGAAGGCCTACGAGCAGTACTTC. The chain is built from TRBV14 and TRBJ2-7; no firm D call. Germline V lookup: CDR1 SGHDN, CDR2 FVKESK. The V gene lost 4 bases and the J gene lost 2 bases, with 18 bases spanning the gap. The CDR3 extends over 16 amino acids.

J is TRBJ2-1 and V is TRBV7-9; 10 bases line up with TRBD2. This CDR3 region has 19 residues. Germline V gene lookup returns CDR1 SEHNR and CDR2 FQNEAQ (reference sequence). The junction had 17 bases not matched to a gene; V was cut back by 1 base and J by 8 bases. This CDR3 is CASSLVAWASGGLSDEQFF. CDR3 nucleotides: TGTGCCAGCAGCTTAGTCGCTTGGGCTAGCGGGGGTCTCTCGGATGAGCAGTTCTTC.

This chain connects TRBV2 to TRBJ2-3; 8 bases match TRBD2. Germline V CDR1 and CDR2: SNHLY, FYNNEI. V was pared by 5 bases and J by 2 bases, with 6 bases of the junction left unmatched. The CDR3 runs to 15 residues. The CDR3 protein is CASSILADHTDTQYF. The CDR3, as DNA: TGTGCCAGCAGTATACTAGCGGACCACACAGATACGCAGTATTTT.

This chain links TRBV5-4 with TRBJ2-3; 7 bases are shared with TRBD2. The CDR3 has 15 amino acids. CDR1 and CDR2 (germline): SGHNT, YYREEE (reference sequence). With 4 bases clipped from V and 3 bases from J, the junction kept 8 bases outside the gene matches. The CDR3: CASSRATSQTDTQYF. The CDR3 bases are TGTGCCAGCAGCCGAGCGACTAGCCAAACAGATACGCAGTATTTT.

The rearrangement uses TRBV9 and TRBJ1-3; D not resolved. CDR1 and CDR2 (germline): SGDLS, YYNGEE. The V and J ends lost 3 bases and 0 bases respectively, with 4 bases between them. The CDR3 is 13 residues long. Here the CDR3 reads CASSGNSGNTIYF. The CDR3 DNA sequence: TGTGCCAGCAGCGGGAACTCTGGAAACACCATATATTTT.

The count of this clone is one. This sequence joins TRBV4-1 and TRBJ2-5; the D call may be TRBD1 or TRBD2 (5 bases each). The CDR3 length is 15 residues. Germline V gene lookup returns CDR1 MGHRA and CDR2 YSYEKL. Trimming took 4 bases from V and 5 from J, leaving 17 bases between them. The CDR3 nucleotides read TGCGCCAGCAGCCTCCGGGACGTCAAAGGGGAGACCCAGTACTTC. The encoded protein is CASSLRDVKGETQYF.

This sequence joins TRBV2 and TRBJ1-1; no reliable D call. The CDR3 is 14 residues long. Germline V CDR1 and CDR2: SNHLY, FYNNEI. Trimming removed 2 bases from V and 0 bases from J, with 7 bases in between. CDR3 sequence (DNA): TGTGCCAGCAGTGAACGGGTTATGAACACTGAAGCTTTCTTT. Translated, it gives CASSERVMNTEAFF.

This chain uses TRBV6-6 with TRBJ2-1, with TRBD1 identical over 9 bases. Trimming removed 10 bases from V and 3 bases from J; junction bases left unmatched: 7. The CDR3 extends over 14 amino acids. The germline gives CDR1 MNHNY, CDR2 SVGAGI (reference sequence). The CDR3 spells CAIAGQGNYNEQFF. CDR3 bases: TGTGCCATCGCGGGACAGGGAAACTACAATGAGCAGTTCTTC.

This clone was counted a few times. The rearrangement uses TRBV3-1 (or the pseudogene TRBV3-2) and TRBJ2-7, with D perhaps matching TRBD2 (6 bases). The CDR3 extends over 15 amino acids. V was cut by 4 bases and J by 3 bases, with 16 bases left in between. Germline V gene lookup returns CDR1 LGHDT and CDR2 YNNKEL (reference sequence). The CDR3, as DNA: TGTGCCAGCAGCCGATCTCTAGCGTACAGCTACGAGCAGTACTTC. This translates into CASSRSLAYSYEQYF.

V usage is TRBV3-1 (or the pseudogene TRBV3-2) and J usage is TRBJ1-1; the D is unclear. The CDR3 contains 18 residues. CDR1 is LGHDT, CDR2 YNNKEL, per germline (reference sequence). Trimming stripped 0 bases from V and 4 bases from J, with 21 bases between. The CDR3 coding sequence is TGTGCCAGCAGCCAAGAACGGATGAAAGCGGGGTCGGCCACTGAAGCTTTCTTT. This codes for CASSQERMKAGSATEAFF.

The chain links TRBV20-1 to TRBJ2-7, with D tentatively TRBD2 (6 bases). The V end lost 3 bases, the J end lost 5 bases, and 8 bases lay between the germline ends. Germline CDR1 is DFQATT and CDR2 is SNEGSKA (reference sequence). The CDR3 totals 11 residues. As DNA, the CDR3 is TGCAGTGCTAGGGAGGGCCACGAGCAGTACTTC. Its protein is CSAREGHEQYF.

The V call is TRBV10-1, the J call TRBJ2-2; TRBD1 matches 9 bases. V was pared by 3 bases and J by 5 bases, with 7 bases of the junction left unmatched. Germline V gene data show CDR1 as WNHNN and CDR2 as SYGVQD (reference sequence). The CDR3 runs to 16 residues. The DNA for the CDR3 is TGCGCCAGCAGTGATGTGGGACAGGGATCGACCGGGGAGCTGTTTTTT. Protein product: CASSDVGQGSTGELFF.

Only one count was recorded for this clone. The rearrangement links TRBV7-9 to TRBJ1-5, with a tentative D call TRBD1 (5 bases). V was trimmed by 2 bases and J by 4 bases, leaving 15 bases between them. The CDR3 spans 16 residues. Germline V gene sequence: CDR1 SEHNR, CDR2 FQNEAQ (reference sequence). This chain's CDR3 is CASSLYPRDGNQPQHF. DNA for the CDR3: TGTGCCAGCAGCTTATACCCCAGGGACGGGAATCAGCCCCAGCATTTT.

This clone was seen a few times. The rearrangement joins TRBV11-2 to TRBJ2-7; 7 bases fit TRBD2. The CDR3 consists of 15 residues. J gave up 3 bases and V 0 bases, and 5 bases lay outside the gene matches. CDR1 SGHAT and CDR2 FQNNGV come from the germline V gene. CDR3 DNA sequence: TGTGCCAGCAGCTTAGAGACTAGCCGTTACTACGAGCAGTACTTC. This codes for CASSLETSRYYEQYF.

The chain links TRBV15 to TRBJ1-5, with 8 bases identical to TRBD1. Germline V gene lookup returns CDR1 LNHNV and CDR2 YYDKDF (reference sequence). Trimming cost V 3 bases and J 4 bases; bases outside gene matches: 8. The CDR3 runs to 16 residues. For the CDR3, the DNA is TGTGCCACCAGCAGTTACCAGGGGGCGCCGAATCAGCCCCAGCATTTT. Residues: CATSSYQGAPNQPQHF.

The V call is TRBV19, the J call TRBJ2-7, with D possibly TRBD1 on 5 matching bases. V was shortened by 3 bases and J by 0 bases, with 12 bases between the two germline ends. CDR3 length: 15 amino acids. Per germline, CDR1 LNHDA and CDR2 SQIVND (reference sequence). Written as DNA, the CDR3 is TGTGCCAGTAGTATCGGCCAGGGCTACTCCTACGAGCAGTACTTC. It specifies CASSIGQGYSYEQYF.

This rearrangement joins TRBV9 to TRBJ1-1; 9 nucleotides line up with TRBD1. The V gene end was trimmed by 2 bases and the J gene end by 1 base; junction bases not matched to a gene: 3. CDR1 is SGDLS and CDR2 is YYNGEE in the germline V gene. The length of the CDR3 is 15 residues. The CDR3 is CASSVGTGPNTEAFF. The CDR3 region has the DNA TGTGCCAGCAGCGTGGGGACAGGGCCGAACACTGAAGCTTTCTTT.

CDR3 amino acids: CASSLMPETGYGYGYTF. In nucleotides, the CDR3 is TGTGCCAGCAGCTTAATGCCCGAGACAGGTTATGGCTATGGCTACACCTTC. This chain uses TRBV5-6 with TRBJ1-2; D might be TRBD1 (6 bases). Germline lookup yields CDR1 SGHDT and CDR2 YYEEEE. The CDR3 sequence is 17 residues long. Trimming pared 2 bases from V and 4 bases from J, leaving 21 bases between.

The chain combines TRBV13 with TRBJ1-4; D gene ambiguous. There are 12 residues in the CDR3. The germline CDR1 and CDR2 sequences are PRHDT and FYEKMQ (reference sequence). The V gene lost 5 bases and the J gene lost 4 bases, with 5 bases spanning the gap. This CDR3 reads CASSILNEKLFF. In nucleotides, the CDR3 is TGTGCCAGCAGCATACTTAATGAAAAACTGTTTTTT.

V and J are TRBV7-8 and TRBJ1-1; TRBD1 might be the D (5 bases). The CDR3 has 16 residues. V was trimmed by 1 base and J by 3 bases, leaving 15 bases between them. Germline loops: CDR1 SGHVS, CDR2 FQNEAQ. The CDR3 region is CASSLEVGGADTEAFF. CDR3 coding DNA: TGTGCCAGCAGCTTAGAAGTGGGGGGAGCGGACACTGAAGCTTTCTTT.

The rearrangement joins TRBV29-1 to TRBJ2-1; unclear D gene. V was clipped by 0 bases and J by 10 bases, with 13 bases between them. The length of the CDR3 is 13 residues. Germline V CDR1 and CDR2: SQVTM, ANQGSEA. The CDR3 is CSVEDRAPGEQFF. The CDR3 region has the DNA TGCAGCGTTGAAGATCGAGCGCCCGGAGAGCAGTTCTTC.

V gene TRBV5-1 combines with J gene TRBJ1-3; D perhaps matches TRBD1 (5 bases). The V gene lost 3 bases and the J gene lost 0 bases, with 13 bases spanning the gap. The CDR3 is 16 residues long. Germline lookup yields CDR1 SGHRS and CDR2 YFSETQ. For the CDR3, the DNA is TGCGCCAGCAGCTCCTGGGACGGGTACTCTGGAAACACCATATATTTT. Translation: CASSSWDGYSGNTIYF.

The chain links TRBV11-2 to TRBJ2-2; D uncertain. Between the trimmed V and J ends, which lost 5 bases and 1 base, there was a span of 8 bases. Per germline, CDR1 SGHAT and CDR2 FQNNGV. This CDR3 has 14 residues. The CDR3 protein is CASSPNRNTGELFF. CDR3 bases: TGTGCCAGCAGCCCGAATAGGAACACCGGGGAGCTGTTTTTT.

The genes are TRBV9 and TRBJ1-5; D is unresolved. V lost 2 bases, J lost 11 bases, and 5 bases lay in between. The CDR3 consists of 10 residues. Germline V lookup: CDR1 SGDLS, CDR2 YYNGEE. This CDR3 is CASSVRSQHF. In DNA, the CDR3 is TGTGCCAGCAGCGTCCGTTCCCAGCATTTT.

This chain joins TRBV2 and TRBJ1-2, with D unclear. The length of the CDR3 is 11 residues. V lost 3 bases and J 8 bases, leaving 7 bases between the germline ends. CDR1 is SNHLY and CDR2 is FYNNEI in the germline V gene. The CDR3 here is CASSDFWGYTF. CDR3 bases: TGTGCCAGCAGTGACTTTTGGGGCTACACCTTC.